The 22 T cell receptor beta chains presented below share a single source sample, sequenced in a study of blood T cell repertoires in COVID-19. Generated by immunoSEQ multiplex PCR, the TCRdb table keeps only in-frame clones and is missing some. Here the sample spans roughly 40,000 clones, 88% being singletons. The sequencing sample was made of peripheral blood. All receptors derive from a woman in her 70s with acute or convalescent COVID-19.

This chain connects TRBV9 to TRBJ1-5; 7 positions agree with TRBD1. Trimming at V came to 0 bases and at J to 3 bases, leaving 9 bases not matched to a gene. Germline V gene sequence: CDR1 SGDLS, CDR2 YYNGEE. CDR3 length: 17 amino acids. The CDR3 loop reads CASSVGGKGQFNQPQHF. Here the CDR3 DNA reads TGTGCCAGCAGCGTAGGAGGGAAGGGACAGTTCAATCAGCCCCAGCATTTT.

The V and J genes are TRBV7-9 and TRBJ2-7, with 13 bases aligning to TRBD2. The CDR3 contains 16 residues. Trimming cost V 5 bases and J 0 bases; bases outside gene matches: 4. CDR1 is SEHNR, CDR2 FQNEAQ, per germline (reference sequence). The CDR3 DNA reads TGTGCCAGCAGCGTCGGACTAGCGGGAGCCTCCTACGAGCAGTACGTC. This translates into CASSVGLAGASYEQYV.

The J gene is TRBJ2-2, the V gene TRBV10-3; 10 bases map to TRBD1. V was clipped by 6 bases and J by 5 bases; unmatched bases: 12. CDR1 and CDR2 (germline): ENHRY, SYGVKD. The CDR3 is made up of 17 amino acids. CDR3 residues: CAIRPGTGEIRTGELFF. Written as DNA, the CDR3 is TGTGCCATCAGACCCGGGACAGGGGAGATTCGTACCGGGGAGCTGTTTTTT.

The chain carries TRBV19 and TRBJ2-5; 7 bases agree with TRBD1. This CDR3 comprises 12 residues. J was trimmed by 5 bases and V by 8 bases; bases with no gene match: 5. The V gene's germline CDR1 is LNHDA and CDR2 SQIVND (reference sequence). As DNA, the CDR3 is TGTGCCAGTCGACAGGGTCGGGAGACCCAGTACTTC. Its protein is CASRQGRETQYF.

V is TRBV7-9 and J is TRBJ1-3, with D maybe TRBD1 (5 bases). Germline assignment: CDR1 SEHNR and CDR2 FQNEAQ (reference sequence). The CDR3 covers 15 residues. V gave up 5 bases and J gave up 2 bases, with 13 bases separating them. The CDR3, as DNA: TGTGCCAGCAGCCCATCCGACAGTCCTGGAAACACCATATATTTT. It translates to CASSPSDSPGNTIYF.

The chain has TRBV5-6 and TRBJ2-3, with D hard to call. The length of the CDR3 is 13 residues. Germline V gene sequence: CDR1 SGHDT, CDR2 YYEEEE. The germline V and J ends were trimmed by 4 bases and 4 bases, with 10 bases remaining between them. The CDR3 sequence is CASSPESADTQYF. In nucleotides, the CDR3 is TGTGCCAGCAGCCCCGAGTCTGCAGATACGCAGTATTTT.

This chain links TRBV5-1 with TRBJ1-4; the D gene is possibly TRBD1 (6 bases). Germline CDR1 reads SGHRS; CDR2 reads YFSETQ. Trimming pared 1 base from V and 6 bases from J, leaving 10 bases between. The CDR3 sequence is 14 residues long. CDR3 nucleotide sequence: TGCGCCAGCAGCTTGAGTCCAGGGGATGAAAAACTGTTTTTT. It specifies CASSLSPGDEKLFF.

V usage is TRBV4-2 and J usage is TRBJ2-5; the D gene is possibly TRBD1 (6 bases). Germline-derived CDR1 and CDR2 are LGHNA and YNFKEQ. Trimming cost V 1 base and J 4 bases, with 16 bases left between them. The CDR3 spans 16 residues. The CDR3: CASSQGRTGQGETQYF. DNA for the CDR3: TGTGCCAGCAGCCAAGGTCGTACAGGGCAGGGAGAGACCCAGTACTTC.

This clone was detected a few times. The rearrangement joins TRBV6-2 or TRBV6-3 to TRBJ1-1, with D possibly TRBD1 on 5 matching bases. V lost 4 bases, J lost 6 bases, and 15 bases lay in between. The CDR3 consists of 14 residues. CDR1 is MNHEY and CDR2 is SVGEGT in the germline V gene. The CDR3 loop is CASSFLEGISEAFF. The CDR3 nucleotides are TGTGCCAGCAGTTTTCTGGAGGGGATTTCTGAAGCTTTCTTT.

The chain recombines TRBV7-8 with TRBJ1-4; TRBD1 aligns across 9 bases. The V and J ends lost 1 base and 6 bases, in that order; junction bases with no gene match: 6. The CDR3 spans 16 residues. Germline-derived CDR1 and CDR2 are SGHVS and FQNEAQ. The CDR3 here is CASSLEDRGFYEKLFF. The CDR3, as DNA: TGTGCCAGCAGCTTAGAGGACAGGGGTTTCTATGAAAAACTGTTTTTT.

The J gene is TRBJ1-2, the V gene TRBV5-5; D gene unclear. V lost 1 base and J 4 bases, leaving 8 bases between the germline ends. Germline values: CDR1 SGHKS, CDR2 YYEKEE (reference sequence). The CDR3 sequence is 13 residues long. CDR3 region: CASSLMEVYGYTF. The CDR3 DNA sequence: TGTGCCAGCAGCTTGATGGAGGTCTATGGCTACACCTTC.

The chain carries TRBV5-1 and TRBJ1-4; 9 nucleotides agree with TRBD1. Germline V gene sequence: CDR1 SGHRS, CDR2 YFSETQ. The J segment lost 9 bases and the V segment lost 5 bases, leaving 5 bases of the junction unmatched. The CDR3 has 13 residues. The CDR3 spells CASSRTGDKKLFF. For the CDR3, the DNA is TGCGCCAGCAGTCGGACAGGGGATAAAAAACTGTTTTTT.

The rearrangement joins TRBV11-3 to TRBJ2-3, with D possibly matching TRBD2 (6 bases). The germline gives CDR1 SGHNT, CDR2 YENEEA. V lost 4 bases, J lost 2 bases, and 13 bases lay in between. This CDR3 has 15 residues. CDR3 sequence (DNA): TGTGCCAGCAGCTGGGGCGGCGGGACCACAGATACGCAGTATTTT. Translated: CASSWGGGTTDTQYF. Based on the CDR3 plus reference TRBV11-3 and TRBJ2-3, the full variable domain is EAGVVQSPRYKIIEKKQPVAFWCNPISGHNTLYWYLQNLGQGPELLIRYENEEAVDDSQLPKDRFSAERLKGVDSTLKIQPAELGDSAVYLCASSWGGGTTDTQYFGPGTRLTVL.

V gene TRBV28 combines with J gene TRBJ2-6; 9 bases agree with TRBD1. The CDR3 sequence is 18 residues long. V dropped 2 bases and J dropped 2; count of bases not matched to a gene: 7. The germline V gene encodes CDR1 MDHEN and CDR2 SYDVKM. The DNA for the CDR3 is TGTGCCAGCAGTTTAAGGGCGGGACAGGGTACTGGGGCCAACGTCCTGACTTTC. Its translation: CASSLRAGQGTGANVLTF.

This rearrangement joins TRBV7-9 to TRBJ2-5, with D possibly TRBD2 on 5 matching bases. The germline V gene encodes CDR1 SEHNR and CDR2 FQNEAQ (reference sequence). V was cut by 2 bases and J by 2 bases, with 12 bases left in between. This CDR3 has 15 amino acids. In nucleotides, the CDR3 is TGTGCCAGCAGCTTAAGTTTCGGGGTTCAAGAGACCCAGTACTTC. Encoded protein: CASSLSFGVQETQYF.

The chain links TRBV5-6 to TRBJ2-3; TRBD1 aligns across 8 bases. V trimming: 2 bases; J trimming: 3 bases; junction bases outside the gene matches: 5. The CDR3 covers 15 residues. Germline lookup yields CDR1 SGHDT and CDR2 YYEEEE. The DNA of the CDR3 is TGTGCCAGCAGCTTCTCGGACAGGGTAACAGATACGCAGTATTTT. Translated: CASSFSDRVTDTQYF.

The chain has TRBV3-1 (or the pseudogene TRBV3-2) and TRBJ2-1, with D hard to call. Germline V gives CDR1 LGHDT, CDR2 YNNKEL (reference sequence). The CDR3 runs 13 residues. V was trimmed by 4 bases and J by 7 bases, leaving 11 bases between them. CDR3 loop: CASSRPLVNEQFF. The CDR3 DNA is TGTGCCAGCAGCCGACCGCTAGTGAATGAGCAGTTCTTC.

This chain links TRBV4-3 with TRBJ2-3, with no clear D. Germline V gives CDR1 LGHNA, CDR2 YSLEER. The V end lost 4 bases, the J end lost 2 bases, and 7 bases lay between the germline ends. The CDR3 consists of 13 residues. The CDR3 sequence: CASSLLITDTQYF. CDR3 bases: TGCGCCAGCAGCCTGCTAATCACAGATACGCAGTATTTT.

This chain links TRBV7-8 with TRBJ1-3; TRBD1 matches 8 bases. The CDR3 loop spans 16 amino acids. V lost 5 bases and J lost 0; bases outside the gene matches: 6. Germline loops: CDR1 SGHVS, CDR2 FQNEAQ. The CDR3 spells CASSGGTGSSGNTIYF. CDR3 DNA sequence: TGTGCCAGCAGCGGAGGGACAGGCTCCTCTGGAAACACCATATATTTT.

The chain links TRBV29-1 to TRBJ2-3; the match to TRBD2 covers 11 bases. Germline V gene sequence: CDR1 SQVTM, CDR2 ANQGSEA. After removal of 4 bases from V and 1 base from J, the junction contained 4 bases not matched to a gene. The CDR3 covers 15 residues. The CDR3 DNA sequence: TGCAGCGTTGGGCAACTAGCGGGGGGCACAGATACGCAGTATTTT. Protein sequence: CSVGQLAGGTDTQYF.

J is TRBJ2-5 and V is TRBV6-5, with TRBD2 identical over 7 bases. Unmatched junction bases numbered 8, after V lost 6 bases and J lost 1 base. The CDR3 is 15 residues long. Germline V gene sequence: CDR1 MNHEY, CDR2 SVGAGI. The CDR3 spells CASSATLAAQETQYF. The CDR3 DNA is TGTGCCAGCAGCGCCACTCTAGCGGCCCAAGAGACCCAGTACTTC.

This clone was found a few times. The chain is built from TRBV5-6 and TRBJ2-1, with 8 bases lining up with TRBD2. Trimming cost V 4 bases and J 9 bases; bases outside gene matches: 3. In germline, CDR1 is SGHDT, CDR2 YYEEEE. This CDR3 is built from 12 residues. CDR3: CASSAGLGEQFF. The DNA of the CDR3 is TGTGCCAGCAGCGCGGGACTAGGTGAGCAGTTCTTC.